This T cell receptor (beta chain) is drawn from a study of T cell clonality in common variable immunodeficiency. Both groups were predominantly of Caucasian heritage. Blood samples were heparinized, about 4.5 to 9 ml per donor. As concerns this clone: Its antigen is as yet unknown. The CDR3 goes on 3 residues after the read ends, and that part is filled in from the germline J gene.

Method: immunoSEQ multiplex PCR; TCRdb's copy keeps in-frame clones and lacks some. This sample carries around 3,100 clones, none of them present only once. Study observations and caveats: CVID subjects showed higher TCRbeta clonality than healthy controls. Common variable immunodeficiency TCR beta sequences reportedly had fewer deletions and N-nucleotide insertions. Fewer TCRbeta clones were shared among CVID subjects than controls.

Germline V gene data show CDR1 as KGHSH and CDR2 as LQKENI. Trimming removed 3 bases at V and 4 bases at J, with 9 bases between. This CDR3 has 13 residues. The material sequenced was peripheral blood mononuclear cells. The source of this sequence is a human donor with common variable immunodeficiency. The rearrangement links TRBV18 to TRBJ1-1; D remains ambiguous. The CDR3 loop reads CASSPRGSTEAFF. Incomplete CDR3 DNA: TGTGCCAGCTCACCCCGAGGCAGCACTGAA.